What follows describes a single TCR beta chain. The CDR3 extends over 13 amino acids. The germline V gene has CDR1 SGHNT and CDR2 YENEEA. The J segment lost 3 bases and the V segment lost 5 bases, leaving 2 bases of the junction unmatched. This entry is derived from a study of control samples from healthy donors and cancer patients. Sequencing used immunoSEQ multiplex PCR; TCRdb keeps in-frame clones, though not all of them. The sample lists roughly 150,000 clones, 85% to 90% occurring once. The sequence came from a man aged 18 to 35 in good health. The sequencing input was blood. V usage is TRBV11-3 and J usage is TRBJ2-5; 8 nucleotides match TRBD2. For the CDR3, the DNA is TGTGCCAGCAGCCTGGGACTAGAAGAGACCCAGTACTTC. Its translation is CASSLGLEETQYF.